This T cell receptor (beta chain) was obtained from a study of CD8+ T cells in alopecia areata. Regarding the study as a whole: Patients shared TCRs less clearly than mice did, possibly owing to HLA.

As to this clone: Antigen specificity is unknown.

The authors extracted RNA and reverse transcribed it into cDNA as the sequencing template. The assay was immunoSEQ multiplex PCR, and TCRdb's table has in-frame clones only and misses some. This table holds some 130,000 clones, 49% found once. Per germline, CDR1 MGHRA and CDR2 YSYEKL. The CDR3 covers 17 residues. V shed 0 bases, J shed 6 bases, and the junction held 8 bases outside the gene matches. The V and J genes are TRBV4-1 and TRBJ2-3; the match to TRBD1 covers 11 bases. The sequencing used CD8+ T cells sorted from blood, collected at week 0. The sequence was obtained from a human donor with alopecia areata. The CDR3 DNA follows: TGCGCCAGCAGCCAAGATAGGACAGGGGGCGAAGATGATACGCAGTATTTT. Encoded protein: CASSQDRTGGEDDTQYF.